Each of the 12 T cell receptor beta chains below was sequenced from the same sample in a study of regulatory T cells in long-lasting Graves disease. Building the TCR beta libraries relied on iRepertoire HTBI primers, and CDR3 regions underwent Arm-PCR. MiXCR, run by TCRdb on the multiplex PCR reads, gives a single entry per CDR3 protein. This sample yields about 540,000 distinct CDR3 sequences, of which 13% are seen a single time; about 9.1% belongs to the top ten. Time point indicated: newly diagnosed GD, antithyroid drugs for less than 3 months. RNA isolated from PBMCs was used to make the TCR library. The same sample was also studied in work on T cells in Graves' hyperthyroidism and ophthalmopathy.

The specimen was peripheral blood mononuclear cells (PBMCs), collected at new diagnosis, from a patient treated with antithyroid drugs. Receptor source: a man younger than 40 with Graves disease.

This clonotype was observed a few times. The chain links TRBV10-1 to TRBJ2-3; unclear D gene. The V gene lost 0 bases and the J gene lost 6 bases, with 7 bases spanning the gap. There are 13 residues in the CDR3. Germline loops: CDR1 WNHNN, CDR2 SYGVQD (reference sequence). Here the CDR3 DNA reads TGCGCCAGCAGTGAGTCGGGTTGGGATACGCAGTATTTT. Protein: CASSESGWDTQYF.

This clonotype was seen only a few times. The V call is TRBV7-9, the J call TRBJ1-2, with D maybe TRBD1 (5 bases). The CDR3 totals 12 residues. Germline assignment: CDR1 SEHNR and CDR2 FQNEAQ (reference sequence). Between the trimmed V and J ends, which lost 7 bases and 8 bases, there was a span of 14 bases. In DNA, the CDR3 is TGTGCCAGCACCTTTTCGGGGGACGGCTACACCTTC. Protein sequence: CASTFSGDGYTF.

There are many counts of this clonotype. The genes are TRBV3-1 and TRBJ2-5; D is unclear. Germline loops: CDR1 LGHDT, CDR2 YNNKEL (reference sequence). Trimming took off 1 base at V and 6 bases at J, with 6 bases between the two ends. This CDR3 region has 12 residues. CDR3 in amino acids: CASSQVRKTQYF. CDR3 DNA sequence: TGTGCCAGCAGCCAAGTACGGAAGACCCAGTACTTC.

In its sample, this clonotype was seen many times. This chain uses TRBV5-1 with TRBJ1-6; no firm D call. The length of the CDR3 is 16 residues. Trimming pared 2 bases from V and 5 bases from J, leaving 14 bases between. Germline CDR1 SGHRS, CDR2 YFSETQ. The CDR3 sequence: CASSLKSSSNNSPLHF. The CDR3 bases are TGCGCCAGCAGCTTAAAGAGCAGCTCAAATAATTCACCCCTCCACTTT.

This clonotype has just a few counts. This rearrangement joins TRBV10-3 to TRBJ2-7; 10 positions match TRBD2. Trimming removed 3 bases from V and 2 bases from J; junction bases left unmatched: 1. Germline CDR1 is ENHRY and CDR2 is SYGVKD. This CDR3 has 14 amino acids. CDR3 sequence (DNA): TGTGCCATCAGTGAACTAGCGGGAACCTACGAGCAGTACTTC. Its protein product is CAISELAGTYEQYF.

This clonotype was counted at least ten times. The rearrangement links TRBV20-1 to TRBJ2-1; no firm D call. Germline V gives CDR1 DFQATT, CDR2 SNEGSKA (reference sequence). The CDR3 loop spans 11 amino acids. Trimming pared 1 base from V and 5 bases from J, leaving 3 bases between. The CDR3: CSARADNEQFF. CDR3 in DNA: TGCAGTGCTAGAGCCGACAATGAGCAGTTCTTC.

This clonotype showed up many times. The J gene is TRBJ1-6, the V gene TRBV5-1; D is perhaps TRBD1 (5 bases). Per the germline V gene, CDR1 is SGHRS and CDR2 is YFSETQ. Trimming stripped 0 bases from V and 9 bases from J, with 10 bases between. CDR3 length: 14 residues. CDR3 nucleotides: TGCGCCAGCAGCTTGGCGGGGGTCGTTTCACCCCTCCACTTT. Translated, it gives CASSLAGVVSPLHF.

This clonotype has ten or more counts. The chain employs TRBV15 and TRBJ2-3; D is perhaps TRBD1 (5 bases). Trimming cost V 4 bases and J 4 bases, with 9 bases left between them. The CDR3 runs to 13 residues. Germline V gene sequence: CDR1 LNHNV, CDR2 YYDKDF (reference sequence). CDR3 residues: CATSTRAADTQYF. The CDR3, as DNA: TGTGCCACCAGCACCAGGGCGGCAGATACGCAGTATTTT.

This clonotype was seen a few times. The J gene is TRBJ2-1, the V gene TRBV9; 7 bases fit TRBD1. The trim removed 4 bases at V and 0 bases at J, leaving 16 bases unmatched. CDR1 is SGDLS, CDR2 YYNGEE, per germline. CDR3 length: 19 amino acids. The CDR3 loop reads CASSKGNRGISGSYNEQFF. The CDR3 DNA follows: TGTGCCAGCAGCAAAGGGAACAGGGGTATAAGCGGCTCCTACAATGAGCAGTTCTTC. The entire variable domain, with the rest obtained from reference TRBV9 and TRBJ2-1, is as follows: DSGVTQTPKHLITATGQRVTLRCSPRSGDLSVYWYQQSLDQGLQFLIQYYNGEERAKGNILERFSAQQFPDLHSELNLSSLELGDSALYFCASSKGNRGISGSYNEQFFGPGTRLTVL.

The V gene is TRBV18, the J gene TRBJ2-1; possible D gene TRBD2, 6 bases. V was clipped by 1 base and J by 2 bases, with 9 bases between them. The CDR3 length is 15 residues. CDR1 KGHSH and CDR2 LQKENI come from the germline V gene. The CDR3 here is CASSPLAAAYNEQFF. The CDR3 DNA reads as TGTGCCAGCTCACCACTAGCGGCCGCCTACAATGAGCAGTTCTTC.

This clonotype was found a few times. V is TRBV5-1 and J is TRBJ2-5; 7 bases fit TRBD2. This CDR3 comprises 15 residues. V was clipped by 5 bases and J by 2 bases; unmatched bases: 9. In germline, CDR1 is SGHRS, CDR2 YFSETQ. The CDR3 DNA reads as TGCGCCAGCAGATCGGCGGGAGCAGGGCAAGAGACCCAGTACTTC. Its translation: CASRSAGAGQETQYF.

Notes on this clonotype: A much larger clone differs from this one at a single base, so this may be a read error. The CDR3 coding sequence is TGTGCCTGGAGGCAACAGAGCTCCTACGACCAGTACTTC. It translates to CAWRQQSSYDQYF. This chain uses TRBV30 with TRBJ2-7; no clear D. Germline CDR1 reads GTSNPN; CDR2 reads SVGIG (reference sequence). This CDR3 comprises 13 residues.